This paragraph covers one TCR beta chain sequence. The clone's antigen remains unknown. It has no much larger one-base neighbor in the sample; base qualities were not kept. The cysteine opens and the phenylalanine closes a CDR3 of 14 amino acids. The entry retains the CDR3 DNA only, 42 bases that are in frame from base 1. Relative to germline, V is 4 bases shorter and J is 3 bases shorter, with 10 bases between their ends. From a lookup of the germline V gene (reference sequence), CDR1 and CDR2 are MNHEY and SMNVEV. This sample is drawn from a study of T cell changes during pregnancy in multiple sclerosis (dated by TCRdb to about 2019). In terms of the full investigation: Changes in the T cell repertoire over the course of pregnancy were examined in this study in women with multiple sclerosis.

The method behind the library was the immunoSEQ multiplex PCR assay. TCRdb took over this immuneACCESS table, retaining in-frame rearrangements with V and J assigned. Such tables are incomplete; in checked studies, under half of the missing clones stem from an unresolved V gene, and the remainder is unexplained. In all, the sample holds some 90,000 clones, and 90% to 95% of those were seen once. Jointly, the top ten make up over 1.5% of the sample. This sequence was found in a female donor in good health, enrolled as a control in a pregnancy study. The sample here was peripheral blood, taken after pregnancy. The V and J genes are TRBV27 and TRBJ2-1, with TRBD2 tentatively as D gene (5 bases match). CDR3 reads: CASSSSGVYNEQFF. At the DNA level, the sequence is TGTGCCAGCAGTTCCAGCGGTGTCTACAATGAGCAGTTCTTC.